This T cell receptor beta chain came from a study of vaccination effects on CD4 cells after COVID-19. Study summary: Samples came from a couple of convalescent patients 16 days and one week before vaccination. Study outcomes and limitations: Mainly new vaccine-induced clones made up the post-vaccine spike-reactive clones in convalescents.

V was pared by 5 bases and J by 1 base, with 6 bases of the junction left unmatched. This CDR3 has 15 amino acids. Germline assignment: CDR1 LNHDA and CDR2 SQIVND (reference sequence). Concerning this clone: Its antigen is unidentified.

In the ViraFEST assay, antigen-specific CD4+ clonotypes were identified by expansion after peptide-pool stimulation. Isolation of CD4+ T cells took place after less than 12 days of culture. This individual tested PCR-positive for SARS-CoV-2 infection between March and December 2020. IL-2 at approximately 9.7 IU/ml and peptides at 8.5 to 10 ug/ml were added to cultured PBMC, fewer than 2.5 million per well. Researchers swapped half the medium for IL-2 medium on both days 3 and 7. Some clones are missing from TCRdb's copy, which holds only in-frame ones; the method was immunoSEQ multiplex PCR. The sample shows 20,000 to 30,000 clones, approximately 70% of them seen only once.

The material was CD4+ T cells from PBMCs cultured with SARS-CoV-2 spike peptides, obtained before COVID-19 vaccination. This TCR was recovered from a human donor who had a prior SARS-CoV-2 infection. The V and J genes are TRBV19 and TRBJ1-1; TRBD1 matches at 8 bases. The CDR3 is CASSPRGQGNTEAFF. Written as DNA, the CDR3 is TGTGCCAGTAGTCCCAGGGGGCAGGGGAACACTGAAGCTTTCTTT.